This is a list of T cell receptor beta chains from one sample in a study of T-cell memory formation after mild COVID-19. Via MiXCR, TCRdb re-called the 5' RACE reads, giving one row per CDR3 protein. This repertoire shows 350,000 to 500,000 distinct CDR3 sequences, 20% to 30% found once; its top ten account for around 13%. The sequenced material came from PBMCs or a T cell subset sorted from them (not recorded which). Every receptor here comes from an adult woman who had mild COVID-19 (a few samples of this study predate the infection). Cell type and time point are not known. CDR3s include the opening cysteine and the closing phenylalanine or tryptophan. The D gene is left open where the match is weak. Only some rows state a clone size, as once, few, many or a class for expanded clones.

TRBJ1-5 | TRBV7-9 | TRBD1 | - | CASSADRGPHQPQHF | TGTGCCAGCAGCGCTGACAGGGGACCGCATCAGCCCCAGCATTTT
TRBJ2-1 | TRBV24-1 | - | few | CATSDPTGNSYNEQFF | TGTGCCACCAGTGACCCTACAGGGAACTCCTACAATGAGCAGTTCTTC
TRBJ1-4 | TRBV27 | - | - | CASQQLVNRGKLFF | TGTGCCAGCCAGCAGTTGGTCAATAGGGGAAAACTGTTTTTT
TRBJ1-2 | TRBV20-1 | - | - | CSARMAGMNYGYTF | TGCAGTGCCCGCATGGCGGGGATGAACTATGGCTACACCTTC
TRBJ1-1 | TRBV18 | - | few | CASSPPPDLEAFF | TGTGCCAGCTCACCACCCCCAGATCTTGAAGCTTTCTTT
TRBJ2-1 | TRBV19 | TRBD2 | few | CASSRGLVDEQFF | TGTGCCAGTAGTAGGGGACTAGTCGATGAGCAGTTCTTC
TRBJ2-2 | TRBV12-3/TRBV12-4 | TRBD1 | - | CASSKDGTGGTGELFF | TGTGCCAGCAGCAAAGACGGGACAGGGGGCACCGGGGAGCTGTTTTTT
TRBJ1-5 | TRBV4-1 | - | - | CASSQVPGSGQPQHF | TGCGCCAGCAGCCAAGTCCCAGGGTCCGGTCAGCCCCAGCATTTT
TRBJ2-1 | TRBV24-1 | - | few | CATSDPNSDVGLGNEQFF | TGTGCCACCAGTGATCCTAACTCCGACGTTGGTTTGGGGAATGAGCAGTTCTTC
TRBJ2-1 | TRBV12-3/TRBV12-4 | - | - | CASRAGLEVKDEQFF | TGTGCCAGCAGGGCGGGACTTGAGGTAAAGGATGAGCAGTTCTTC
TRBJ1-2 | TRBV12-3/TRBV12-4 | - | - | CASSLGPFGYTF | TGTGCCAGCAGTTTGGGTCCGTTCGGCTACACCTTC
TRBJ2-1 | TRBV27 | - | - | CASSLSSGAYNEQFF | TGTGCCAGCAGTTTGAGTAGCGGAGCCTACAATGAGCAGTTCTTC
TRBJ1-1 | TRBV19 | - | - | CASSPFIRNTEAFF | TGTGCCAGTAGTCCCTTTATTAGGAACACTGAAGCTTTCTTT
TRBJ2-7 | TRBV6-6 | - | few | CASGQWGVSYEQYF | TGTGCCAGCGGCCAATGGGGGGTGTCCTACGAGCAGTACTTC
TRBJ1-2 | TRBV24-1 | - | few | CATSEARGAFYGYTF | TGTGCCACCAGTGAGGCCCGGGGCGCGTTCTATGGCTACACCTTC
TRBJ2-3 | TRBV5-1 | TRBD2 | - | CASRILADNTDTQYF | TGCGCCAGCAGGATACTAGCGGACAACACAGATACGCAGTATTTT
TRBJ2-1 | TRBV24-1 | TRBD2 | - | CATSAGSGSRNEQFF | TGTGCCACCAGTGCTGGAAGCGGGAGTCGGAATGAGCAGTTCTTC
TRBJ2-3 | TRBV12-3/TRBV12-4 | - | - | CASRTDGTDTQYF | TGTGCCAGCAGGACGGATGGCACAGATACGCAGTATTTT
TRBJ2-2 | TRBV7-6 | TRBD2 | few | CASTGTSGRRVGELFF | TGTGCCAGCACTGGGACTAGCGGGAGGCGGGTCGGGGAGCTGTTTTTT
TRBJ2-7 | TRBV12-3/TRBV12-4 | - | few | CASSPLGQDIEQYF | TGTGCCAGCAGTCCCCTGGGGCAGGACATCGAGCAGTACTTC
TRBJ2-5 | TRBV9 | - | - | CASSEDALYQETQYF | TGTGCCAGCAGCGAGGACGCCTTATACCAAGAGACCCAGTACTTC
TRBJ1-1 | TRBV3-1 | - | few | CASSQVLGRGPEAFF | TGTGCCAGCAGCCAAGTGTTGGGGAGGGGCCCTGAAGCTTTCTTT
TRBJ2-5 | TRBV9 | TRBD2 | - | CASSVTSGGQETQYF | TGTGCCAGCAGCGTGACTAGCGGGGGGCAAGAGACCCAGTACTTC
TRBJ2-3 | TRBV20-1 | TRBD2 | - | CSARDWGLAADTQYF | TGCAGTGCTAGAGATTGGGGACTAGCAGCAGATACGCAGTATTTT
TRBJ2-7 | TRBV5-6 | TRBD2 | - | CASSLGLAIGYEQYF | TGTGCCAGCAGCTTGGGACTAGCGATCGGCTACGAGCAGTACTTC
TRBJ1-1 | TRBV18 | TRBD1 | - | CASSPGTGITEAFF | TGTGCCAGCTCTCCCGGGACAGGGATCACTGAAGCTTTCTTT
TRBJ2-7 | TRBV24-1 | - | - | CATETMQGKGYEQYF | TGTGCCACCGAGACCATGCAGGGAAAGGGCTACGAGCAGTACTTC
TRBJ2-1 | TRBV20-1 | - | - | CSPGQGYNEQFF | TGCAGCCCCGGTCAGGGGTACAATGAGCAGTTCTTC